These 10 T cell receptor beta chains were all obtained from the same sample, sequenced in a study of persistence of HIV-infected CD4 T cells. The immunoSEQ assay was version 4, run in survey mode. Produced via immunoSEQ multiplex PCR; TCRdb's table is partial and in-frame only. The table lists 35,000 to 50,000 clones, approximately 93% of them singletons. No antigen is known for these receptors. This nonspecific control used anti-CD3/anti-CD28 bead stimulation of CD4+ T cells. Sorting of responding CD4+ T cells relied on upregulated CD40 ligand together with CD69. Here the sequenced sample was CD4+ T cells sorted from PBMCs after approximately 19-hour stimulation, taken from a patient who received antiretroviral therapy. These receptor sequences come from an adult man with HIV who was CMV-seropositive.

V usage is TRBV11-2 and J usage is TRBJ2-1; D is unresolved. The CDR3 totals 13 residues. CDR1 and CDR2 from the germline V gene are SGHAT and FQNNGV. With 5 bases removed from V and 1 base from J, the gap between germline ends came to 6 bases. CDR3 nucleotide sequence: TGTGCCAGCAGCCAAGGGTCCTACAATGAGCAGTTCTTC. Residues: CASSQGSYNEQFF.

The V and J genes are TRBV20-1 and TRBJ1-2, with D hard to call. CDR1 DFQATT and CDR2 SNEGSKA come from the germline V gene (reference sequence). V was cut by 3 bases and J by 8 bases, with 13 bases left in between. This CDR3 has 12 residues. CDR3 sequence: CSASAGLMGYTF. CDR3 DNA sequence: TGCAGTGCTAGTGCGGGCCTGATGGGCTACACCTTC.

The chain uses TRBV7-8 and TRBJ2-3, with 11 bases lining up with TRBD2. J gave up 5 bases and V 6 bases, and 4 bases lay outside the gene matches. Germline V gene sequence: CDR1 SGHVS, CDR2 FQNEAQ. The CDR3 contains 14 residues. The DNA of the CDR3 is TGTGCCAGCAGAACCACTAGCGGGGGAGATACGCAGTATTTT. This translates into CASRTTSGGDTQYF.

The rearrangement uses TRBV10-1 and TRBJ1-1; D is possibly TRBD1 (6 bases). Germline CDR1 reads WNHNN; CDR2 reads SYGVQD (reference sequence). The CDR3 extends over 13 amino acids. Trimming took off 7 bases at V and 5 bases at J, with 14 bases between the two ends. CDR3 nucleotides: TGCGCCAGCACACAGGGATGGGGGACTGAAGCTTTCTTT. This gives the protein CASTQGWGTEAFF.

The chain is built from TRBV25-1 and TRBJ1-4, with 8 bases identical to TRBD1. V was pared by 5 bases and J by 5 bases, with 7 bases of the junction left unmatched. Germline CDR1 MGHDK, CDR2 SYGVNS. This CDR3 region has 15 residues. CDR3 sequence: CASSPPRQGNEKLFF. The DNA of the CDR3 is TGTGCCAGCAGTCCGCCGAGACAGGGGAATGAAAAACTGTTTTTT.

V gene TRBV12-3 or TRBV12-4 combines with J gene TRBJ1-5; D remains unclear. V was trimmed by 2 bases and J by 9 bases, leaving 8 bases between them. This CDR3 is built from 12 residues. The CDR3, as DNA: TGTGCCAGCAGTTTATCCCGGAGGCCCCAGCATTTT. It encodes CASSLSRRPQHF.

This clone appeared a single time. This sequence joins TRBV30 and TRBJ1-2; D unresolved. Germline V gene lookup returns CDR1 GTSNPN and CDR2 SVGIG (reference sequence). This CDR3 is built from 12 residues. V was cut by 2 bases and J by 5 bases, with 9 bases left in between. CDR3 DNA sequence: TGTGCCTGGAGTTGGCATTTGTATGGCTACACCTTC. Its protein product is CAWSWHLYGYTF. Variable domain in full (rest from reference TRBV30 and TRBJ1-2): SQTIHQWPATLVQPVGSPLSLECTVEGTSNPNLYWYRQAAGRGLQLLFYSVGIGQISSEVPQNLSASRPQDRQFILSSKKLLLSDSGFYLCAWSWHLYGYTFGSGTRLTVV.

This chain links TRBV5-1 with TRBJ1-4, with D hard to call. Deletions cut 0 bases from V and 3 bases from J, with 9 bases between. This CDR3 comprises 15 residues. CDR1 and CDR2 (germline): SGHRS, YFSETQ. CDR3 loop: CASSLGTGANEKLFF. The CDR3 DNA sequence: TGCGCCAGCAGCTTGGGCACGGGTGCTAATGAAAAACTGTTTTTT.

V usage is TRBV10-3 and J usage is TRBJ1-6, with D possibly matching TRBD1 (5 bases). Germline V lookup: CDR1 ENHRY, CDR2 SYGVKD. CDR3 size: 15 residues. With 2 bases removed from V and 13 bases from J, the gap between germline ends came to 18 bases. The CDR3 coding sequence is TGTGCCATCAGTGAGGGTGGGGGAACCAGATCTCCCCTCCACTTT. Protein sequence: CAISEGGGTRSPLHF.

The V and J genes are TRBV5-4 and TRBJ2-1; D possibly corresponds to TRBD2 (7 bases). The CDR3 spans 14 residues. Trimming stripped 0 bases from V and 8 bases from J, with 12 bases between. The germline V gene has CDR1 SGHNT and CDR2 YYREEE (reference sequence). The CDR3 is CASSLAGGFYEQFF. CDR3 DNA sequence: TGTGCCAGCAGCTTGGCGGGGGGCTTTTATGAGCAGTTCTTC.